Presented here are 9 T cell receptor beta chains from one specimen sequenced in a study of early T cells in non-severe SARS-CoV-2 infection. Each CDR3 protein gets one entry after TCRdb re-called the 5' RACE reads with MiXCR. The table includes about 56,000 distinct CDR3 sequences, over 9.5% detected once. The sequencing sample was made of whole blood. All receptors derive from an adult who was a healthcare worker with PCR-confirmed SARS-CoV-2 infection or an uninfected control (not recorded which).

This chain joins TRBV20-1 and TRBJ2-5; TRBD2 matches 13 bases. Germline V gene data show CDR1 as DFQATT and CDR2 as SNEGSKA (reference sequence). V dropped 3 bases and J dropped 7; count of bases not matched to a gene: 5. This CDR3 has 14 residues. The CDR3 DNA is TGCAGTGCTAGGAACCGACTAGCGGGGGGGACCCAGTACTTC. Its translation: CSARNRLAGGTQYF.

This clonotype was detected ten times or more. V and J are TRBV18 and TRBJ1-1; D is unclear. This CDR3 spans 14 amino acids. V was shortened by 3 bases and J by 1 base, with 9 bases between the two germline ends. CDR1 is KGHSH and CDR2 is LQKENI in the germline V gene. Here the CDR3 DNA reads TGTGCCAGCTCACCTTCGGACGGGAACACTGAAGCTTTCTTT. It is translated as CASSPSDGNTEAFF.

This clonotype appeared many times. This chain uses TRBV5-6 with TRBJ2-5; the D gene is possibly TRBD1 (6 bases). The V end was cut by 1 base, the J end by 4 bases, with 8 bases between. Germline assignment: CDR1 SGHDT and CDR2 YYEEEE. This CDR3 comprises 13 residues. The CDR3 DNA follows: TGTGCCAGCAGCTTGAGAGGGGGAGAGACCCAGTACTTC. This codes for CASSLRGGETQYF.

This clonotype was seen at least ten times. The V and J genes are TRBV7-9 and TRBJ2-1, with D perhaps being TRBD1 or TRBD2 (5 bases each). This CDR3 contains 17 residues. CDR1 and CDR2 from the germline V gene are SEHNR and FQNEAQ (reference sequence). Deletions cut 2 bases from V and 7 bases from J, with 21 bases between. The CDR3 DNA reads TGTGCCAGCAGCTTAAGCGGCGGCCTAGATGGGGCAAATGAGCAGTTCTTC. This translates into CASSLSGGLDGANEQFF.

In its sample, this clonotype was seen many times. V gene TRBV7-2 combines with J gene TRBJ2-1; TRBD2 aligns across 10 bases. V lost 5 bases and J lost 7; bases outside the gene matches: 14. This CDR3 contains 17 residues. Germline V gene data show CDR1 as SGHTA and CDR2 as FQGNSA. The chain's CDR3 is CASSPTSLAGVLNEQFF. As DNA, the CDR3 is TGTGCCAGCAGCCCGACCTCCCTAGCGGGAGTACTAAATGAGCAGTTCTTC.

This clonotype was picked up a small number of times. The chain has TRBV9 and TRBJ2-5, with TRBD1 matching over 7 bases. Germline trimming cut 0 bases from V and 0 bases from J; bases unmatched to any gene: 2. The CDR3 runs to 15 residues. CDR1 and CDR2 (germline): SGDLS, YYNGEE. CDR3: CASSVGDSDQETQYF. The CDR3 region has the DNA TGTGCCAGCAGCGTAGGGGACAGCGACCAAGAGACCCAGTACTTC.

Ten or more counts support this clonotype. This chain links TRBV12-3 or TRBV12-4 with TRBJ1-1; tentatively, D is TRBD1 (6 bases). The V gene lost 5 bases and the J gene lost 3 bases, with 10 bases spanning the gap. This CDR3 is built from 13 residues. Here the CDR3 reads CASSQTGHTEAFF. CDR3 sequence (DNA): TGTGCCAGCAGTCAGACAGGTCACACTGAAGCTTTCTTT.

Ten or more counts support this clonotype. The chain employs TRBV5-1 and TRBJ2-5; 11 bases are a match to TRBD2. The V gene end was trimmed by 0 bases and the J gene end by 4 bases; junction bases not matched to a gene: 8. This CDR3 has 17 amino acids. Per germline, CDR1 SGHRS and CDR2 YFSETQ. CDR3 protein: CASSLGVRLAGGETQYF. CDR3 in DNA: TGCGCCAGCAGCTTGGGGGTCCGGCTAGCGGGAGGAGAGACCCAGTACTTC.

This clonotype came up a few times. This sequence joins TRBV12-3 or TRBV12-4 and TRBJ2-2; D uncertain. V was pared by 3 bases and J by 7 bases, with 3 bases between. The CDR3 sequence is 11 residues long. Written as DNA, the CDR3 is TGTGCCAGCAGTTTGATCGGGGAGCTGTTTTTT. Its protein product is CASSLIGELFF.